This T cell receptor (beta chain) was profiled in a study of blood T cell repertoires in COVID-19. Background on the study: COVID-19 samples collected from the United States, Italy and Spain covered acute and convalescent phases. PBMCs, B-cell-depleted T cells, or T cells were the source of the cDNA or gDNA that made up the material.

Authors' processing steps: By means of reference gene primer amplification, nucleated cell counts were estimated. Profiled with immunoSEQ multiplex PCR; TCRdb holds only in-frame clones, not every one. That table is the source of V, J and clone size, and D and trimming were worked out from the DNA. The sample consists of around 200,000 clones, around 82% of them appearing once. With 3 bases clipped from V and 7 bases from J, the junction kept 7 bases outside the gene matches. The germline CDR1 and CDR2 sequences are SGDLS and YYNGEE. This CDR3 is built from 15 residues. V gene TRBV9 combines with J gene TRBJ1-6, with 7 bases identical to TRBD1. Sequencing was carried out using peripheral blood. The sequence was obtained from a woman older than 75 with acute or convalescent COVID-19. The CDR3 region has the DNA TGTGCCAGCAGCGCGACAGGGCTGTCGAATTCACCCCTCCACTTT. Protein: CASSATGLSNSPLHF.